The 8 T cell receptor beta chains in this list originate from one sample, sequenced in a study of T cell responses to AZD1222 COVID-19 vaccine. The table came from immunoSEQ multiplex PCR; TCRdb's copy has only in-frame clones and leaves some out. Here the sample spans under 200,000 clones, around 87% being singletons. This specimen was peripheral blood, taken on day 0 of MenACWY control vaccination. These receptors were collected from an adult in good health.

The chain couples TRBV7-9 to TRBJ2-1; 10 bases match TRBD2. The CDR3 consists of 15 residues. Germline CDR1 is SEHNR and CDR2 is FQNEAQ (reference sequence). With V trimmed by 2 bases and J by 5 bases, 3 bases remained unmatched. DNA of the CDR3: TGTGCCAGCAGCTTACGGACTAGCGGCCACAATGAGCAGTTCTTC. As protein: CASSLRTSGHNEQFF.

The chain joins TRBV30 to TRBJ1-6; D gene unclear. Germline-derived CDR1 and CDR2 are GTSNPN and SVGIG (reference sequence). Trimming stripped 1 base from V and 5 bases from J, with 6 bases between. There are 13 residues in the CDR3. CDR3 DNA: TGTGCCTGGAGTGAGATGGATAATTCACCCCTCCACTTT. Translated: CAWSEMDNSPLHF.

The chain employs TRBV7-2 and TRBJ2-7, with 8 bases identical to TRBD1. This CDR3 is built from 14 residues. The J segment lost 2 bases and the V segment lost 5 bases, leaving 5 bases of the junction unmatched. Germline values: CDR1 SGHTA, CDR2 FQGNSA. CDR3 sequence (DNA): TGTGCCAGCAGCCGGACAGGGCCCGCCTACGAGCAGTACTTC. The encoded protein is CASSRTGPAYEQYF.

This clone is a singleton in its sample. This chain connects TRBV5-1 to TRBJ1-2; no clear D. The CDR3 runs to 14 residues. Trimming pared 0 bases from V and 4 bases from J, leaving 10 bases between. Germline assignment: CDR1 SGHRS and CDR2 YFSETQ. The CDR3 region is CASSLEGFSYGYTF. The CDR3 DNA reads TGCGCCAGCAGCTTGGAAGGGTTCAGCTATGGCTACACCTTC.

This sequence joins TRBV11-2 and TRBJ2-5; 16 nucleotides match TRBD2. Germline-derived CDR1 and CDR2 are SGHAT and FQNNGV. The V and J ends lost 6 bases and 3 bases, in that order; junction bases with no gene match: 7. The CDR3 spans 17 residues. DNA of the CDR3: TGTGCCAGCAGTCCCGGGACTAGCGGGAGGGTAGAAGAGACCCAGTACTTC. As protein: CASSPGTSGRVEETQYF.

The genes are TRBV27 and TRBJ2-7, with 8 bases that match TRBD2. J gave up 1 base and V 4 bases, and 6 bases lay outside the gene matches. Germline V gene data show CDR1 as MNHEY and CDR2 as SMNVEV (reference sequence). This CDR3 region has 15 residues. CDR3 DNA sequence: TGTGCCAGCAGTTCGACTCCTAGCGGGTCCTACGAGCAGTACTTC. Amino acids: CASSSTPSGSYEQYF.

This chain connects TRBV6-2 or TRBV6-3 to TRBJ2-3; D tentatively reads TRBD1 or TRBD2 (6 bases each). V was clipped by 5 bases and J by 3 bases, with 18 bases between them. Germline V CDR1 and CDR2: MNHEY, SVGEGT. The CDR3 extends over 16 amino acids. The CDR3: CASSKGVGRRTDTQYF. CDR3 bases: TGTGCCAGCAGTAAGGGGGTGGGGAGGAGGACAGATACGCAGTATTTT.

This rearrangement joins TRBV9 to TRBJ1-1, with no clear D. Trimming took 2 bases from V and 7 from J, leaving 15 bases between them. The CDR3 is 14 residues long. Per the germline V gene, CDR1 is SGDLS and CDR2 is YYNGEE. The CDR3 loop is CASSVNGDHGEAFF. For the CDR3, the DNA is TGTGCCAGCAGCGTTAACGGGGATCATGGTGAAGCTTTCTTT. Variable domain in full (rest from reference TRBV9 and TRBJ1-1): DSGVTQTPKHLITATGQRVTLRCSPRSGDLSVYWYQQSLDQGLQFLIQYYNGEERAKGNILERFSAQQFPDLHSELNLSSLELGDSALYFCASSVNGDHGEAFFGQGTRLTVV.